This entry is about one T cell receptor beta chain. Its antigen is not known. Input per TCR library consisted of 3500 ng of total RNA. Using the 5' RACE reads, TCRdb records one entry per CDR3 protein without DNA. There are 400,000 or so distinct CDR3 sequences in the sample, with more than 2% held by the top ten. These data are taken from a study of monozygotic twins with inflammatory bowel disease. The study's findings and limits: A distinction between different T cell subtypes was not possible. Patients received differing immunosuppressive treatments, which may have added variability to their repertoires. No detectable difference in repertoire similarity separated concordant from discordant twins, possibly as a result of limited power.

This TCR derives from a human donor with ulcerative colitis or Crohn's disease, or a healthy co-twin of an affected twin (not recorded which). The sequenced sample consisted of blood.

The CDR3 loop reads CASRDRDSGSGELFF. The V gene is TRBV6-2 or TRBV6-3, the J gene TRBJ2-2; TCRdb names TRBD1, which stays unverified in the absence of DNA. Germline-derived CDR1 and CDR2 are MNHEY and SVGEGT. The CDR3 length is 15 residues.